This T cell receptor (beta chain) was profiled in a study of blood T cell repertoires in COVID-19. Overall study: Italy, Spain and the United States were the sources of the convalescent and acute COVID-19 samples. The analysed material was cDNA or gDNA that came from T cells, B-cell-depleted T cells, or PBMCs.

The CDR3 is 14 amino acids. Trimming stripped 8 bases from V and 8 bases from J, with 19 bases between. Germline CDR1 reads LNHDA; CDR2 reads SQIVND (reference sequence). As processed by the authors: Cell counts per sample came from amplifying reference gene primers. Assay: immunoSEQ multiplex PCR; the TCRdb copy retains only in-frame clones and omits some. Clone size and V and J calls were adopted from that table, with D and trimming inferred from the DNA. The sample holds 70,000 to 95,000 clones, around 88% seen once. Sequences were obtained from peripheral blood. The source of this sequence is a woman of 80 years or more with acute or convalescent COVID-19. The chain couples TRBV19 to TRBJ1-3, with D possibly matching TRBD1 (6 bases). CDR3 nucleotide sequence: TGTGCCAGTCGAATCGGACAGAATCGAGACACCATATATTTT. Amino acids: CASRIGQNRDTIYF.